The present TCR beta chain was sequenced within a study of cytomegalovirus exposure and HLA in healthy donors. In the case of this clone: The antigen is undetermined.

General study points: At a 0.05 false discovery rate, a later analysis found around 17,000 TCR beta sequences to be associated with HLA alleles.

Both 60 Vbeta primers and 13 Jbeta primers went into the PCR. Clones were read by immunoSEQ multiplex PCR, and TCRdb kept only the in-frame ones, dropping some. The table has roughly 150,000 clones, more than 75% seen once. CDR3 length: 19 amino acids. V gave up 1 base and J gave up 0 bases, with 16 bases separating them. From germline, CDR1 is MGHRA and CDR2 YSYEKL. The source is a girl between 10 and 17 years old in good health and CMV-seropositive. The chain has TRBV4-1 and TRBJ2-6; D remains unclear. The sequenced sample consisted of PBMCs. The chain's CDR3 is CASSQVSVQTRSGANVLTF. CDR3 coding DNA: TGCGCCAGCAGCCAAGTCAGCGTTCAGACCCGCTCTGGGGCCAACGTCCTGACTTTC.